This T cell receptor (beta chain) was identified in a study of T cell responses to AZD1222 COVID-19 vaccine. As for the study in general: Second doses at about 4 or about 12 weeks were pooled. Study-level findings and limits: At 160-218 and 743-854, vaccine-associated CD4 TCRs were dominant, and they spanned spike. Within unmutated variant regions lay the reported targets of nearly half of spike-specific TCRs. White British people made up most donors, females outnumbered males, and clonal diversity was possibly underestimated.

The CDR3 loop spans 14 amino acids. Germline V gene sequence: CDR1 SGHRS, CDR2 YFSETQ. V lost 1 base to trimming and J lost 2 bases, with 10 bases between them. The method was immunoSEQ multiplex PCR; TCRdb's version includes in-frame clones alone and lacks a portion of them. The repertoire holds about 130,000 clones, with nearly 95% as singletons. Note on this clone: The antigen is not known.

This receptor was obtained from an adult in good health. This specimen was peripheral blood, taken on day 0 of AZD1222 vaccination. The chain links TRBV5-1 to TRBJ2-7, with D possibly being TRBD1 or TRBD2 (5 bases each). CDR3 region: CASSLPGPTYEQYF. CDR3 sequence (DNA): TGCGCCAGCAGCTTGCCGGGGCCCACCTACGAGCAGTACTTC.